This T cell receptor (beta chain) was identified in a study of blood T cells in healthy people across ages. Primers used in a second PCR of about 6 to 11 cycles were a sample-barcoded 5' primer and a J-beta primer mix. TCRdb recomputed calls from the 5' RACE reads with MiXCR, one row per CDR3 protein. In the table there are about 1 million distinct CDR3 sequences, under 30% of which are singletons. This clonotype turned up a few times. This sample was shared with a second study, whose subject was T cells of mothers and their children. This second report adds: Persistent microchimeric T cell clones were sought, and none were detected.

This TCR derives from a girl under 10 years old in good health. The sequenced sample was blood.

CDR3 amino acids: CASTSTPSSYNEQFF. As DNA, the CDR3 is TGTGCCAGCACGTCGACGCCTAGCTCCTACAATGAGCAGTTCTTC. The chain combines TRBV6-1 with TRBJ2-1; no firm D call. Trimming took 7 bases from V and 0 from J, leaving 13 bases between them. Germline V CDR1 and CDR2: MNHNS, SASEGT. This CDR3 spans 15 amino acids.